Here is one TCR beta chain with its context. As yet, its antigen is unknown. The data were produced by immunoSEQ multiplex PCR, yet TCRdb's version contains in-frame clones alone and is incomplete. The sample carries about 40,000 clones, about 89% recorded once. Time point denoted: week 5, during vaccination. One vaccine dose held 300 ug of mutant IDH1 20-mer peptide and came with topical imiquimod. The sample is drawn from a study of a mutant IDH1 vaccine in newly diagnosed glioma. Study as a whole: During weeks 1, 3, 5, 7, 11, 15, 19 and 23, patients received eight vaccinations. First vaccine doses came 4-6 weeks after radiotherapy alone, or with temozolomide cycles. Treatment recipients were about 62% male and about 40% female, and their mean age was about 40 years. Most patients had received both radiotherapy and temozolomide, the prior options being radiotherapy, temozolomide, or both.

The CDR3 extends over 13 amino acids. Per the germline V gene, CDR1 is SGHTA and CDR2 is FQGNSA. Trimming took off 1 base at V and 6 bases at J, with 10 bases between the two ends. This rearrangement joins TRBV7-2 to TRBJ2-7, with D unresolved. The sample here was PBMCs, taken from a glioma patient whose treatment included an IDH1 peptide vaccine. This receptor was obtained from a middle-aged man with glioma. The CDR3 sequence: CASSLDLPSEQYF. In DNA, the CDR3 is TGTGCCAGCAGCTTAGACCTGCCTTCCGAGCAGTACTTC.